This is a list of T cell receptor beta chains from one sample in a study of blood T cell repertoires in COVID-19. The table came from immunoSEQ multiplex PCR; TCRdb's copy has only in-frame clones and leaves some out. The sample records 45,000 or so clones, 85% to 90% being singletons. Sequencing used peripheral blood. These receptors originate from a human donor in a cohort sampled during active COVID-19. Both conserved end residues are trimmed from each CDR3. The order of the fields is clone size, V gene, J gene, CDR3 protein. Clone size is stated in some rows and not others, as once, few, many or a class when expanded.

clone size: NA
V gene: TRBV29-1
J gene: TRBJ2-7
CDR3 protein: SGGGGRSYEQY

clone size: NA
V gene: TRBV7-2
J gene: TRBJ2-5
CDR3 protein: ASSLNSGGLQETQY

clone size: NA
V gene: TRBV4-1
J gene: TRBJ1-1
CDR3 protein: ASSQEPMNTEAF

clone size: once
V gene: TRBV28
J gene: TRBJ1-2
CDR3 protein: ASSLQGDEGYT

clone size: NA
V gene: TRBV7-8
J gene: TRBJ2-4
CDR3 protein: ASSRPGQGAKNIQY

clone size: NA
V gene: TRBV11-2
J gene: TRBJ1-6
CDR3 protein: ASSLGDRASNSPLH

clone size: NA
V gene: TRBV29-1
J gene: TRBJ1-3
CDR3 protein: SVARSGNTIY

clone size: NA
V gene: TRBV28
J gene: TRBJ2-7
CDR3 protein: VTGTSAPYEQY

clone size: NA
V gene: TRBV4-2
J gene: TRBJ2-3
CDR3 protein: ASSQDYRQGTDTQY

clone size: NA
V gene: TRBV5-4
J gene: TRBJ1-2
CDR3 protein: ASSLDRKSSYGYT

clone size: NA
V gene: TRBV7-9
J gene: TRBJ2-1
CDR3 protein: ASSPGQGASNEQF

clone size: NA
V gene: TRBV9
J gene: TRBJ2-3
CDR3 protein: ASSPASSAGDTQY

clone size: NA
V gene: TRBV18
J gene: TRBJ2-5
CDR3 protein: ASSPTGDPQETQY

clone size: NA
V gene: TRBV15
J gene: TRBJ1-6
CDR3 protein: ATSTGGSNSPLH

clone size: NA
V gene: TRBV3-1/TRBV3-2
J gene: TRBJ1-2
CDR3 protein: ASSLARGVNYGYT

clone size: NA
V gene: TRBV5-6
J gene: TRBJ2-2
CDR3 protein: ASSLGQRGGTGELF

clone size: few
V gene: TRBV27
J gene: TRBJ1-6
CDR3 protein: ASTSAWGPLSTLH

clone size: NA
V gene: TRBV30
J gene: TRBJ2-7
CDR3 protein: AWQRTGLSYEQY

clone size: NA
V gene: TRBV10-2
J gene: TRBJ1-2
CDR3 protein: ASSDGEQGSYGYT

clone size: NA
V gene: TRBV6-5
J gene: TRBJ2-7
CDR3 protein: ASGQTGDSYEQY

clone size: NA
V gene: TRBV11-1
J gene: TRBJ1-2
CDR3 protein: ASSPFAGGYYGYT

clone size: NA
V gene: TRBV30
J gene: TRBJ2-7
CDR3 protein: AWSTSSSYEQY

clone size: few
V gene: TRBV6-4
J gene: TRBJ1-6
CDR3 protein: ASIKQTPYNSPLH